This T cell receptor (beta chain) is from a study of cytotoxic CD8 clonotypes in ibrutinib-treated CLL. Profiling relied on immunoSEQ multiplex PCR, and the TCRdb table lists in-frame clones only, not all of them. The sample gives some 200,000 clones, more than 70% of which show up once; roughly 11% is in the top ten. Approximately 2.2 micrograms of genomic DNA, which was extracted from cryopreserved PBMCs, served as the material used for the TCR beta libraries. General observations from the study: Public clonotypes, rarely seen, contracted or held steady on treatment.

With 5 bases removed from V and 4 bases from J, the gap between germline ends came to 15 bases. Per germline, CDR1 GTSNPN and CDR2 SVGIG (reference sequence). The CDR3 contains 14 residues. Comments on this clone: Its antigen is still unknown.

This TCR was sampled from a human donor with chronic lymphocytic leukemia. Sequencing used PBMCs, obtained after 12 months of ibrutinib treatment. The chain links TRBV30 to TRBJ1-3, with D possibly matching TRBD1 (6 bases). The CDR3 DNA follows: TGTGCCTGGTTCACTACAGGGCTCGGAAACACCATATATTTT. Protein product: CAWFTTGLGNTIYF.